Below are 26 T cell receptor beta chains sequenced from a single sample in a study of T cells after yellow fever vaccination. TCRdb called the 5' RACE reads again in MiXCR, with one record for every CDR3 protein. This table has almost 600,000 distinct CDR3 sequences, 13% appearing once. Source: PBMCs, taken on the day of the yellow fever booster vaccination. These receptors were taken from a man aged 30-40 years who received the YFV17D yellow fever vaccine.

This clonotype appeared many times. This sequence joins TRBV2 and TRBJ2-1; D remains unclear. In germline, CDR1 is SNHLY, CDR2 FYNNEI. The CDR3 has 12 residues. The V end lost 4 bases, the J end lost 4 bases, and 5 bases lay between the germline ends. This CDR3 is CASSGGYNEQFF. The CDR3 DNA reads as TGTGCCAGCAGTGGTGGTTACAATGAGCAGTTCTTC.

The gene calls are TRBV27 and TRBJ2-1; tentatively, D is TRBD1 or TRBD2 (5 bases each). V was pared by 5 bases and J by 4 bases, with 9 bases between. The germline V gene encodes CDR1 MNHEY and CDR2 SMNVEV (reference sequence). The CDR3 covers 13 residues. Here the CDR3 reads CASSTGRYNEQFF. CDR3 nucleotide sequence: TGTGCCAGCAGTACGGGACGATACAATGAGCAGTTCTTC.

This chain joins TRBV14 and TRBJ2-7; 7 bases map to TRBD2. In germline, CDR1 is SGHDN, CDR2 FVKESK. The CDR3 extends over 10 amino acids. V gave up 10 bases and J gave up 3 bases; unmatched junction bases: 0. The DNA for the CDR3 is TGTGCCACGGGAGGCTACGAGCAGTACTTC. This sequence encodes CATGGYEQYF. The whole variable domain, filled in from reference TRBV14 and TRBJ2-7, reads EAGVTQFPSHSVIEKGQTVTLRCDPISGHDNLYWYRRVMGKEIKFLLHFVKESKQDESGMPNNRFLAERTGGTYSTLKVQPAELEDSGVYFCATGGYEQYFGPGTRLTVT.

This clonotype was picked up a small number of times. This chain connects TRBV27 to TRBJ2-1, with 11 bases aligning to TRBD2. The CDR3 is 17 residues long. CDR1 and CDR2 (germline): MNHEY, SMNVEV (reference sequence). The ends lost 4 bases at V and 10 bases at J; junction bases unmatched: 15. This CDR3 reads CASSSAGWLAGGEEQFF. The DNA of the CDR3 is TGTGCCAGCAGTTCCGCGGGGTGGCTAGCGGGAGGAGAAGAGCAGTTCTTC.

This clonotype was seen only a few times. V and J are TRBV20-1 and TRBJ2-1, with D possibly matching TRBD2 (6 bases). V was clipped by 3 bases and J by 1 base, with 10 bases between them. This CDR3 has 14 residues. Per the germline V gene, CDR1 is DFQATT and CDR2 is SNEGSKA (reference sequence). Here the CDR3 reads CSARSGESYNEQFF. As DNA, the CDR3 is TGCAGTGCTAGGTCGGGAGAATCCTACAATGAGCAGTTCTTC.

In this sample, this clonotype turned up many times. The J gene is TRBJ2-2, the V gene TRBV27; D uncertain. Germline CDR1 is MNHEY and CDR2 is SMNVEV (reference sequence). The V end was cut by 8 bases, the J end by 3 bases, with 7 bases between. The CDR3 is made up of 12 amino acids. The CDR3, as DNA: TGTGCCAGCTCACTATACACCGGGGAGCTGTTTTTT. It translates to CASSLYTGELFF.

This clonotype was counted only a few times. The V call is TRBV5-1, the J call TRBJ2-1; 7 nucleotides match TRBD2. The CDR3 totals 14 residues. The J segment lost 8 bases and the V segment lost 4 bases, leaving 9 bases of the junction unmatched. Looked up from germline, CDR1 is SGHRS and CDR2 is YFSETQ. The CDR3 protein is CASSLERDFDEQFF. The CDR3, as DNA: TGCGCCAGCAGCCTAGAGCGGGATTTCGATGAGCAGTTCTTC. The complete variable domain, with remaining parts taken from reference TRBV5-1 and TRBJ2-1, reads KAGVTQTPRYLIKTRGQQVTLSCSPISGHRSVSWYQQTPGQGLQFLFEYFSETQRNKGNFPGRFSGRQFSNSRSEMNVSTLELGDSALYLCASSLERDFDEQFFGPGTRLTVL.

CDR3 region: CSARTTKTYSYEQYF. The CDR3 DNA sequence: TGCAGTGCTAGAACAACCAAGACTTACTCCTACGAGCAGTACTTC. The V and J genes are TRBV20-1 and TRBJ2-7, with D unclear. The CDR3 runs to 15 residues. Germline V gene sequence: CDR1 DFQATT, CDR2 SNEGSKA (reference sequence). With 2 bases removed from V and 0 bases from J, the gap between germline ends came to 14 bases.

This sequence joins TRBV19 and TRBJ2-1; D ambiguous. Germline V lookup: CDR1 LNHDA, CDR2 SQIVND (reference sequence). Deletions cut 1 base from V and 7 bases from J, with 11 bases between. This CDR3 has 14 residues. CDR3 residues: CASSIVGRSNEQFF. CDR3 DNA sequence: TGTGCCAGTAGTATAGTCGGACGGAGTAATGAGCAGTTCTTC.

The chain carries TRBV18 and TRBJ2-1; D may be TRBD2 (6 bases). Germline values: CDR1 KGHSH, CDR2 LQKENI. Deletions cut 0 bases from V and 13 bases from J, with 19 bases between. The CDR3 consists of 15 residues. In nucleotides, the CDR3 is TGTGCCAGCTCACCACCGTCGGAGCCGGACTACCTACAGTTCTTC. Translation gives CASSPPSEPDYLQFF.

The rearrangement joins TRBV4-3 to TRBJ2-1; tentatively, D is TRBD2 (7 bases). Trimming shortened V by 2 bases and J by 5 bases, and 16 bases separated the two germline ends. This CDR3 comprises 16 residues. Germline V lookup: CDR1 LGHNA, CDR2 YSLEER. The CDR3 region is CASSQLGASGNNEQFF. The CDR3 nucleotides read TGCGCCAGCAGCCAACTGGGGGCTAGCGGAAACAATGAGCAGTTCTTC.

This clonotype has a handful of counts. The chain couples TRBV6-5 to TRBJ2-1; D ambiguous. This CDR3 has 12 residues. The V and J ends lost 6 bases and 12 bases respectively, with 15 bases between them. Germline CDR1 is MNHEY and CDR2 is SVGAGI. In DNA, the CDR3 is TGTGCCAGCAGCACAATCACCAGTACGCAGTTCTTC. Translating gives CASSTITSTQFF.

This clonotype was picked up a small number of times. The V gene is TRBV5-1, the J gene TRBJ2-3, with a weak D call TRBD2 (5 bases). Germline values: CDR1 SGHRS, CDR2 YFSETQ. The V gene lost 5 bases and the J gene lost 4 bases, with 14 bases spanning the gap. The CDR3 runs 14 residues. CDR3 in DNA: TGCGCCAGCAGTCCTCGGGATAATGCAGATACGCAGTATTTT. Protein: CASSPRDNADTQYF.

This clonotype has a handful of counts. This rearrangement joins TRBV2 to TRBJ1-1; TRBD1 might be the D (5 bases). Germline CDR1 is SNHLY and CDR2 is FYNNEI. V was clipped by 5 bases and J by 4 bases, with 11 bases between them. The CDR3 length is 13 residues. Here the CDR3 DNA reads TGTGCCAGCAGTCAAGTGGGGGGCACTGAAGCTTTCTTT. Its protein is CASSQVGGTEAFF.

This clonotype was observed many times. The chain couples TRBV7-2 to TRBJ2-7; no reliable D call. Trimming removed 6 bases from V and 2 bases from J, with 5 bases in between. Germline CDR1 and CDR2: SGHTA and FQGNSA. CDR3 length: 11 residues. The CDR3 DNA sequence: TGTGCCAGCAGTACTGCCTACGAGCAGTACTTC. As protein: CASSTAYEQYF.

The genes are TRBV28 and TRBJ1-2; 7 bases are shared with TRBD1. The germline V gene encodes CDR1 MDHEN and CDR2 SYDVKM. Unmatched junction bases numbered 6, after V lost 7 bases and J lost 1 base. The CDR3 covers 14 residues. In nucleotides, the CDR3 is TGTGCCAGCAAGATGACAGGGATTAACTATGGCTACACCTTC. The encoded protein is CASKMTGINYGYTF.

J is TRBJ2-2 and V is TRBV7-2; 7 bases agree with TRBD2. Unmatched junction bases numbered 7, after V lost 6 bases and J lost 0 bases. This CDR3 contains 16 residues. Per germline, CDR1 SGHTA and CDR2 FQGNSA. CDR3 amino acids: CASRPAGVTNTGELFF. In DNA form, the CDR3 reads TGTGCCAGCAGGCCGGCGGGAGTGACGAACACCGGGGAGCTGTTTTTT.

V is TRBV3-1 and J is TRBJ2-7, with 10 bases lining up with TRBD2. The CDR3 has 18 residues. V shed 6 bases, J shed 3 bases, and the junction held 17 bases outside the gene matches. CDR1 and CDR2 (germline): LGHDT, YNNKEL (reference sequence). The CDR3, as DNA: TGTGCCAGCAGTCACCCCCTAGCGGGAGATTACAAGGGCTACGAGCAGTACTTC. Protein product: CASSHPLAGDYKGYEQYF.

V and J are TRBV20-1 and TRBJ1-3, with D tentatively TRBD1 (5 bases). CDR3 length equals 16 residues. Trimming took 5 bases from V and 0 from J, leaving 17 bases between them. The germline gives CDR1 DFQATT, CDR2 SNEGSKA (reference sequence). CDR3 coding DNA: TGCAGTGCTCACCCGATCGGGGGAAGCTCTGGAAACACCATATATTTT. Its translation is CSAHPIGGSSGNTIYF.

The chain uses TRBV7-9 and TRBJ1-1; D perhaps matches TRBD1 (5 bases). Trimming took 8 bases from V and 1 from J, leaving 14 bases between them. The length of the CDR3 is 14 residues. Germline V gives CDR1 SEHNR, CDR2 FQNEAQ (reference sequence). The CDR3 DNA is TGTGCCAGCGAGAGTGGGGACCCGAACACTGAAGCTTTCTTT. Protein sequence: CASESGDPNTEAFF.

This clonotype was detected a few times. This chain connects TRBV6-1 to TRBJ2-1; 12 nucleotides match TRBD2. V was clipped by 6 bases and J by 6 bases; unmatched bases: 6. The CDR3 sequence is 15 residues long. Germline V gives CDR1 MNHNS, CDR2 SASEGT. CDR3 sequence reads: CASRRLAGVRNEQFF. The CDR3 nucleotides are TGTGCCAGCAGGCGACTAGCGGGAGTACGCAATGAGCAGTTCTTC.

V usage is TRBV6-1 and J usage is TRBJ2-1; 7 bases map to TRBD2. This CDR3 has 14 residues. CDR1 is MNHNS and CDR2 is SASEGT in the germline V gene. V lost 8 bases, J lost 2 bases, and 6 bases stayed unmatched. The CDR3 nucleotides read TGTGCCAGCCTGGGAGGGGCGACCTACAATGAGCAGTTCTTC. This encodes CASLGGATYNEQFF.

This clonotype was counted ten times or more. The CDR3 here is CASSTTTSGRATEQFF. CDR3 DNA sequence: TGTGCCAGCAGCACGACGACTAGCGGGAGGGCCACTGAGCAGTTCTTC. The chain recombines TRBV7-2 with TRBJ2-1; 14 bases are a match to TRBD2. Germline lookup yields CDR1 SGHTA and CDR2 FQGNSA. This CDR3 has 16 residues. The J segment lost 9 bases and the V segment lost 5 bases, leaving 9 bases of the junction unmatched.

The chain has TRBV27 and TRBJ2-1; 10 nucleotides match TRBD2. Germline assignment: CDR1 MNHEY and CDR2 SMNVEV (reference sequence). V was pared by 8 bases and J by 2 bases, with 6 bases of the junction left unmatched. The CDR3 is made up of 15 amino acids. For the CDR3, the DNA is TGTGCCAGCTTGTCAGCGGGAGGGCCCTACAATGAGCAGTTCTTC. This sequence encodes CASLSAGGPYNEQFF.

Notes on this clonotype: A far larger clone is one nucleotide away, so this likely arose from a read error. This chain links TRBV7-9 with TRBJ2-7, with TRBD1 matching over 7 bases. The CDR3 is made up of 13 amino acids. J gave up 2 bases and V 9 bases, and 7 bases lay outside the gene matches. CDR1 and CDR2 (germline): SEHNR, FQNEAQ (reference sequence). The CDR3 nucleotides read TGTGCCAGGAGCCCAGGGGGTCCCTACGAGCAGTACTTC. Translation gives CARSPGGPYEQYF.

This clonotype occurred many times. The V gene is TRBV7-2, the J gene TRBJ2-3, with 7 bases lining up with TRBD2. The junction had 10 bases not matched to a gene; V was cut back by 5 bases and J by 2 bases. Germline values: CDR1 SGHTA, CDR2 FQGNSA. The CDR3 consists of 16 residues. CDR3 loop: CASSPPGLADTDTQYF. The CDR3 nucleotides read TGTGCCAGCAGCCCGCCGGGGCTAGCGGACACAGATACGCAGTATTTT.